Each of the 23 T cell receptor beta chains below was sequenced from the same sample in a study of blood T cell repertoires in COVID-19. Assay: immunoSEQ multiplex PCR; the TCRdb copy retains only in-frame clones and omits some. The sample shows about 47,000 clones, over 80% of them seen only once. Sequencing was done on a sample of peripheral blood. These TCRs come from a man aged 60 to 75 with active COVID-19.

The gene calls are TRBV9 and TRBJ2-4, with D possibly TRBD2 on 5 matching bases. The V and J ends lost 1 base and 0 bases respectively, with 11 bases between them. There are 16 residues in the CDR3. From germline, CDR1 is SGDLS and CDR2 YYNGEE. The CDR3, as DNA: TGTGCCAGCAGCGTAACCCCCGAGGGAGCCAAAAACATTCAGTACTTC. It encodes CASSVTPEGAKNIQYF.

This chain uses TRBV4-3 with TRBJ2-5, with a weak D call TRBD1 (6 bases). CDR3 size: 16 residues. Germline-derived CDR1 and CDR2 are LGHNA and YSLEER. V was shortened by 0 bases and J by 4 bases, with 15 bases between the two germline ends. The CDR3 protein is CASSQDVSDRGETQYF. CDR3 nucleotide sequence: TGCGCCAGCAGCCAAGACGTGTCGGACAGAGGAGAGACCCAGTACTTC.

The chain carries TRBV11-1 and TRBJ2-5; tentatively, D is TRBD2 (7 bases). The V end lost 8 bases, the J end lost 5 bases, and 18 bases lay between the germline ends. Germline V gives CDR1 SGHAT, CDR2 FQDESV (reference sequence). The CDR3 has 14 amino acids. CDR3 protein: CASATGGSVETQYF. DNA of the CDR3: TGTGCCAGCGCCACGGGGGGCTCGGTGGAGACCCAGTACTTC.

The rearrangement links TRBV5-6 to TRBJ2-7; TRBD2 agrees at 9 bases. J lost 6 bases, V lost 3 bases, and 16 bases had no gene match. Germline loops: CDR1 SGHDT, CDR2 YYEEEE. The CDR3 covers 17 residues. The DNA of the CDR3 is TGTGCCAGCAGCTCGCACACCCTAGCGGGGTATACGGTCGAGCAGTACTTC. Amino acids: CASSSHTLAGYTVEQYF.

On this clone itself: Germline and junction disagree at one end, which may indicate a read error. The chain recombines TRBV7-7 with TRBJ2-5, with 15 nucleotides matching TRBD2. There are 19 residues in the CDR3. The germline V gene encodes CDR1 SSHAT and CDR2 FNYEAQ (reference sequence). CDR3 coding DNA: TGTGCTAGCAGCTTAGGGGGACTAGCGGGGGGACTCCCCCTTGGGACCCAGTACTTC. Translating it yields CASSLGGLAGGLPLGTQYF.

This chain links TRBV6-6 with TRBJ2-1; 7 bases align to TRBD1. V lost 4 bases and J lost 6; bases outside the gene matches: 12. Germline V lookup: CDR1 MNHNY, CDR2 SVGAGI (reference sequence). This CDR3 is 16 amino acids long. The CDR3 sequence: CASSSLSGTAPNEQFF. CDR3 nucleotides: TGTGCCAGCAGTTCTTTGTCCGGGACAGCGCCCAATGAGCAGTTCTTC.

The genes are TRBV15 and TRBJ2-7; D ambiguous. V lost 0 bases and J lost 2, with 8 bases in between. The CDR3 is made up of 14 amino acids. CDR1 LNHNV and CDR2 YYDKDF come from the germline V gene (reference sequence). As DNA, the CDR3 is TGTGCCACCAGCAGAGATCACGGTACCTACGAGCAGTACTTC. Its translation: CATSRDHGTYEQYF.

This chain joins TRBV7-9 and TRBJ1-2; D is possibly TRBD1 (5 bases). V dropped 4 bases and J dropped 5 bases, with 14 bases sitting between them. This CDR3 spans 14 amino acids. Germline V gene lookup returns CDR1 SEHNR and CDR2 FQNEAQ (reference sequence). CDR3: CASSSSGREYGYTF. The CDR3 region has the DNA TGTGCCAGCAGCTCTAGCGGCAGGGAGTATGGCTACACCTTC. Using reference TRBV7-9 and TRBJ1-2 for the parts outside the CDR3, the full variable domain is DTGVSQNPRHKITKRGQNVTFRCDPISEHNRLYWYRQTLGQGPEFLTYFQNEAQLEKSRLLSDRFSAERPKGSFSTLEIQRTEQGDSAMYLCASSSSGREYGYTFGSGTRLTVV.

V usage is TRBV28 and J usage is TRBJ1-2; D gene unclear. CDR3 length: 14 amino acids. The ends were cut back, 4 bases at V and 0 bases at J, with 9 bases in the middle. Germline V lookup: CDR1 MDHEN, CDR2 SYDVKM. The CDR3 nucleotides are TGTGCCAGCAGTTCAGCGGGGACTAACTATGGCTACACCTTC. Translated: CASSSAGTNYGYTF.

V is TRBV4-1 and J is TRBJ2-1; 8 bases map to TRBD2. Germline V gene lookup returns CDR1 MGHRA and CDR2 YSYEKL. After removal of 0 bases from V and 6 bases from J, the junction contained 10 bases not matched to a gene. The CDR3 has 17 amino acids. The CDR3 reads CASSQDSAGLVGNEQFF. The DNA of the CDR3 is TGCGCCAGCAGCCAAGATTCGGCGGGACTAGTTGGCAATGAGCAGTTCTTC.

Notes on this clone: The same CDR3 can be traced to other DNA sequences in this sample. V is TRBV19 and J is TRBJ1-5; 7 bases are shared with TRBD1. CDR3 size: 15 residues. Germline assignment: CDR1 LNHDA and CDR2 SQIVND (reference sequence). Germline trimming cut 3 bases from V and 7 bases from J; bases unmatched to any gene: 9. CDR3 residues: CASSIRGQGGQPQHF. The DNA for the CDR3 is TGTGCCAGTAGTATTAGAGGGCAGGGGGGACAGCCCCAGCATTTT.

This clone was counted once. The chain uses TRBV5-4 and TRBJ2-1, with D possibly matching TRBD2 (5 bases). This CDR3 has 15 residues. Germline CDR1 reads SGHNT; CDR2 reads YYREEE (reference sequence). Trimming removed 3 bases at V and 0 bases at J, with 10 bases between. The CDR3: CASSSRGSSYNEQFF. CDR3 DNA sequence: TGTGCCAGCAGCTCACGGGGAAGCTCCTACAATGAGCAGTTCTTC. The full variable domain, in which reference TRBV5-4 and TRBJ2-1 provide the parts outside the CDR3, is ETGVTQSPTHLIKTRGQQVTLRCSSQSGHNTVSWYQQALGQGPQFIFQYYREEENGRGNFPPRFSGLQFPNYSSELNVNALELDDSALYLCASSSRGSSYNEQFFGPGTRLTVL.

V usage is TRBV10-1 and J usage is TRBJ2-1; 8 positions match TRBD1. This CDR3 contains 13 residues. The trim removed 4 bases at V and 12 bases at J, leaving 8 bases unmatched. Germline V gene data show CDR1 as WNHNN and CDR2 as SYGVQD (reference sequence). The CDR3: CASSVQQGATQFF. CDR3 coding DNA: TGCGCCAGCAGTGTTCAGCAGGGGGCGACGCAGTTCTTC.

The CDR3 reads CASSRGSVISNQPQHF. The CDR3 DNA sequence: TGTGCCAGCAGCCGGGGGTCAGTGATTAGCAATCAGCCCCAGCATTTT. V gene TRBV5-8 combines with J gene TRBJ1-5; a possible D gene is TRBD1 (5 bases). This CDR3 has 16 amino acids. The V gene lost 4 bases and the J gene lost 0 bases, with 14 bases spanning the gap. Germline CDR1 and CDR2: SGHTS and YDEGEE.

The J gene is TRBJ2-5, the V gene TRBV9; 7 nucleotides align to TRBD2. The germline V gene encodes CDR1 SGDLS and CDR2 YYNGEE. V dropped 4 bases and J dropped 1; count of bases not matched to a gene: 1. This CDR3 has 13 amino acids. CDR3 sequence reads: CASSSGGQETQYF. For the CDR3, the DNA is TGTGCCAGCAGCTCGGGGGGCCAAGAGACCCAGTACTTC.

The CDR3 DNA is TGTGCCAGCAGCTTGGAGGGACAGAAGGGTCAGCCCCAGCATTTT. Its protein is CASSLEGQKGQPQHF. The chain uses TRBV5-5 and TRBJ1-5; TRBD1 agrees at 7 bases. Per germline, CDR1 SGHKS and CDR2 YYEKEE (reference sequence). V trimming: 0 bases; J trimming: 6 bases; junction bases outside the gene matches: 6. The CDR3 is made up of 15 amino acids.

The chain combines TRBV19 with TRBJ2-7, with 7 positions matching TRBD1. V lost 1 base to trimming and J lost 3 bases; unmatched junction nucleotides: 6. Germline lookup yields CDR1 LNHDA and CDR2 SQIVND (reference sequence). The CDR3 sequence is 15 residues long. CDR3 residues: CASSIALGQLYEQYF. CDR3 DNA: TGTGCCAGTAGTATAGCCTTGGGACAGCTCTACGAGCAGTACTTC.

The rearrangement joins TRBV7-9 to TRBJ2-3; tentatively, D is TRBD2 (6 bases). The CDR3 covers 14 residues. Germline V gene lookup returns CDR1 SEHNR and CDR2 FQNEAQ (reference sequence). The V and J ends lost 1 base and 2 bases respectively, with 7 bases between them. In DNA, the CDR3 is TGTGCCAGCAGCTTAGGGGGACTCACAGATACGCAGTATTTT. Residues: CASSLGGLTDTQYF. The full variable domain, its missing parts supplied by reference TRBV7-9 and TRBJ2-3, is DTGVSQNPRHKITKRGQNVTFRCDPISEHNRLYWYRQTLGQGPEFLTYFQNEAQLEKSRLLSDRFSAERPKGSFSTLEIQRTEQGDSAMYLCASSLGGLTDTQYFGPGTRLTVL.

V gene TRBV5-4 combines with J gene TRBJ2-3; tentative D call: TRBD2 (7 bases). Trimming took 0 bases from V and 7 from J, leaving 15 bases between them. The germline gives CDR1 SGHNT, CDR2 YYREEE (reference sequence). The CDR3 consists of 15 residues. The CDR3 sequence: CASSLVGGGANTQYF. The DNA of the CDR3 is TGTGCCAGCAGCTTGGTGGGTGGGGGGGCGAATACGCAGTATTTT.

CDR3 protein: CAWSVSGGNQPQHF. CDR3 bases: TGTGCCTGGAGTGTGAGCGGGGGCAATCAGCCCCAGCATTTT. J is TRBJ1-5 and V is TRBV30; D gene ambiguous. Germline-derived CDR1 and CDR2 are GTSNPN and SVGIG (reference sequence). The CDR3 has 14 amino acids. The V and J ends lost 0 bases and 2 bases respectively, with 8 bases between them.

This sequence joins TRBV5-1 and TRBJ1-6; maybe TRBD1 (5 bases). Trimming shortened V by 2 bases and J by 2 bases, and 11 bases separated the two germline ends. This CDR3 is built from 16 residues. From germline, CDR1 is SGHRS and CDR2 YFSETQ. The CDR3 is CASSLGGATYNSPLHF. CDR3 in DNA: TGCGCCAGCAGCTTAGGAGGGGCAACCTATAATTCACCCCTCCACTTT.

V and J are TRBV9 and TRBJ2-1; no clear D. The V and J ends lost 0 bases and 1 base respectively, with 14 bases between them. Germline CDR1 reads SGDLS; CDR2 reads YYNGEE. This CDR3 comprises 17 residues. The CDR3 region is CASSVGLYSSSYNEQFF. The CDR3 region has the DNA TGTGCCAGCAGCGTAGGGTTATACTCTAGTTCCTACAATGAGCAGTTCTTC.

The J gene is TRBJ2-3, the V gene TRBV2, with D perhaps matching TRBD2 (6 bases). In germline, CDR1 is SNHLY, CDR2 FYNNEI. CDR3 length equals 16 residues. V was trimmed by 2 bases and J by 4 bases, leaving 16 bases between them. In DNA form, the CDR3 reads TGTGCCAGCAGTGAATTTGGCGGGGCCGTGGCAGATACGCAGTATTTT. It codes for CASSEFGGAVADTQYF.